This is a list of T cell receptor beta chains from one sample in a study of CD8 T cells in ankylosing spondylitis. From the 5' RACE reads, TCRdb called clonotypes with MiXCR, one entry per CDR3 protein. The sample records roughly 670,000 distinct CDR3 sequences, roughly 19% being singletons. What was sequenced was blood, either unsorted or a sorted T cell fraction (not recorded which). Source of these receptors: a male donor with ankylosing spondylitis. The CDR3 runs from the conserved cysteine through the conserved F or W. A D gene is named only where the DNA matches it firmly. The size of a clone is reported for some rows only, either as once, few or many, or as a class for expanded clones.

CDR3 protein	CDR3 DNA	clone size	D gene	V gene	J gene
CSARPSAGGGETQYF	TGCAGTGCCCGCCCTTCGGCGGGAGGGGGGGAGACCCAGTACTTC	.	TRBD2	TRBV20-1	TRBJ2-5
CASSYRQGVSYEQYF	TGTGCCAGCAGTTACAGACAGGGGGTTTCCTACGAGCAGTACTTC	.	TRBD1	TRBV6-2/TRBV6-3	TRBJ2-7
CSARVWRGSTDTQYF	TGCAGTGCTAGAGTATGGCGGGGGAGCACAGATACGCAGTATTTT	.	TRBD2	TRBV20-1	TRBJ2-3
CASSQMTSGVTDTQYF	TGCGCCAGCAGCCAAATGACTAGCGGGGTCACAGATACGCAGTATTTT	.	TRBD2	TRBV4-1	TRBJ2-3
CASSPPPVGYAETQYF	TGTGCCAGCTCACCACCACCAGTAGGGTATGCGGAGACCCAGTACTTC	.	.	TRBV18	TRBJ2-5
CASSLGSGHEKLFF	TGTGCCAGCAGCTTGGGGTCCGGGCACGAAAAACTGTTTTTT	once	.	TRBV7-8	TRBJ1-4
CASSLEGRSQETQYF	TGTGCCAGCAGCCTCGAGGGGCGCTCGCAAGAGACCCAGTACTTC	.	.	TRBV11-2	TRBJ2-5
CASSLKGLAGVGEQFF	TGTGCCAGCAGCCTAAAGGGACTAGCGGGAGTCGGTGAGCAGTTCTTC	.	TRBD2	TRBV7-9	TRBJ2-1
CASSLSVGDTQYF	TGCGCCAGCAGCTTGTCGGTAGGGGATACGCAGTATTTT	.	.	TRBV5-1	TRBJ2-3
CASSVAADTQYF	TGTGCCAGCAGCGTAGCTGCAGATACGCAGTATTTT	.	.	TRBV9	TRBJ2-3
CASGAGLLNTEAFF	TGTGCCAGCGGGGCGGGGCTGCTGAACACTGAAGCTTTCTTT	few	.	TRBV7-9	TRBJ1-1
CATSDGTSKSSYNEQFF	TGTGCCACCAGTGATGGGACTAGCAAGAGCTCCTACAATGAGCAGTTCTTC	.	TRBD2	TRBV24-1	TRBJ2-1
CASSAGTGGFDEQFF	TGTGCCAGCAGTGCCGGGACAGGGGGTTTCGATGAGCAGTTCTTC	few	TRBD1	TRBV6-1	TRBJ2-1
CASSSLGQSHEQYF	TGTGCCAGCAGTTCTCTCGGACAGTCACACGAGCAGTACTTC	.	.	TRBV27	TRBJ2-7
CASSLVGQGYSPLHF	TGTGCCAGCAGCTTAGTGGGACAGGGTTATTCACCCCTCCACTTT	.	TRBD1	TRBV7-2	TRBJ1-6
CASSSMTWETEAFF	TGTGCCAGCTCATCAATGACCTGGGAGACTGAAGCTTTCTTT	.	.	TRBV18	TRBJ1-1
CASSPQTSGAGEQYF	TGTGCCAGCAGCCCCCAGACTAGCGGGGCGGGTGAGCAGTACTTC	.	TRBD2	TRBV7-3	TRBJ2-7
CASSTRQGWQETQYF	TGTGCCAGCAGTACACGACAGGGGTGGCAAGAGACCCAGTACTTC	.	TRBD1	TRBV6-5	TRBJ2-5
CASSQLAGPTARAFF	TGCGCCAGCAGCCAACTGGCAGGCCCCACGGCTCGAGCTTTCTTT	.	.	TRBV4-3	TRBJ1-1
CSVQARLAASGYNEQFF	TGCAGCGTACAGGCCCGCTTAGCCGCTTCGGGGTACAATGAGCAGTTCTTC	few	.	TRBV29-1	TRBJ2-1
CSARDRGTYGYTF	TGCAGTGCTAGAGATCGGGGAACCTATGGCTACACCTTC	few	.	TRBV20-1	TRBJ1-2
CSASGTSGSPPLYYEQYF	TGCAGTGCTAGTGGGACTAGCGGTTCTCCCCCTCTATACTACGAGCAGTACTTC	.	TRBD2	TRBV20-1	TRBJ2-7
CSAGEARGADIQYF	TGCAGTGCAGGGGAAGCGCGGGGGGCAGACATTCAGTACTTC	few	TRBD2	TRBV20-1	TRBJ2-4
CSAPGEGVNYGYTF	TGCAGTGCTCCCGGGGAGGGGGTTAATTATGGCTACACCTTC	.	.	TRBV20-1	TRBJ1-2
CSAQQGKATEAFF	TGCAGCGCTCAACAGGGGAAGGCCACTGAAGCTTTCTTT	.	TRBD1	TRBV29-1	TRBJ1-1
CASSLGVKVQETQYF	TGTGCCAGCAGCTTAGGGGTTAAGGTCCAAGAGACCCAGTACTTC	.	.	TRBV7-8	TRBJ2-5
CASSYSRASNYGYTF	TGTGCCAGCAGTTACTCTAGAGCCAGCAACTATGGCTACACCTTC	.	.	TRBV6-5	TRBJ1-2
CASSQAGGPDNEQFF	TGTGCCAGCAGCCAAGCGGGAGGGCCGGACAATGAGCAGTTCTTC	few	TRBD2	TRBV7-9	TRBJ2-1
CASSPPAGNTEAFF	TGTGCCAGCTCACCACCGGCGGGGAACACTGAAGCTTTCTTT	few	.	TRBV18	TRBJ1-1
CSVDDGTDTQYF	TGCAGCGTTGACGACGGCACAGATACGCAGTATTTT	.	.	TRBV29-1	TRBJ2-3
CASSRGKGGSEAFF	TGTGCCAGCAGTAGGGGGAAAGGAGGATCGGAAGCTTTCTTT	.	.	TRBV25-1	TRBJ1-1
CASSRGIRDEKLFF	TGTGCCAGCAGTAGGGGGATTAGGGATGAAAAACTGTTTTTT	few	.	TRBV6-1	TRBJ1-4
CASSAGREQFF	TGTGCCAGCAGCGCCGGTCGGGAGCAGTTCTTC	few	.	TRBV7-2	TRBJ2-1
CATSDGDRGAGTDTQYF	TGTGCCACCAGTGATGGGGACAGGGGGGCCGGCACAGATACGCAGTATTTT	.	TRBD1	TRBV24-1	TRBJ2-3
CASSFQAGIADTQYF	TGCGCCAGCAGCTTTCAAGCGGGAATCGCAGATACGCAGTATTTT	.	TRBD2	TRBV5-1	TRBJ2-3
CASRDSNNSPLHF	TGTGCCAGCAGGGACAGCAATAATTCACCCCTCCACTTT	few	.	TRBV28	TRBJ1-6
CASSLVAGAHGYTF	TGTGCCAGCAGCCTGGTTGCGGGGGCTCATGGCTACACCTTC	once	.	TRBV6-2/TRBV6-3	TRBJ1-2
CASSVTGESLASTDTQYF	TGTGCCAGCAGCGTCACAGGGGAGAGTCTAGCTAGCACAGATACGCAGTATTTT	.	TRBD1	TRBV9	TRBJ2-3
CASSFGGTGGFLKAFF	TGTGCCAGCAGTTTTGGGGGGACAGGTGGTTTTCTGAAAGCTTTCTTT	few	TRBD1	TRBV6-5	TRBJ1-1
CSVDAGVGSGDTQYF	TGCAGCGTTGATGCGGGGGTCGGAAGTGGAGATACGCAGTATTTT	few	TRBD2	TRBV29-1	TRBJ2-3
CASSRGIAGNTIYF	TGTGCCAGCAGTAGGGGAATTGCTGGAAACACCATATATTTT	few	.	TRBV12-3/TRBV12-4	TRBJ1-3
CASSLGPAETDTQYF	TGTGCCAGCAGCTTAGGTCCGGCCGAAACAGATACGCAGTATTTT	few	.	TRBV7-7	TRBJ2-3
CASSLAVNDRYNEQFF	TGCGCCAGCAGCTTGGCTGTGAATGACCGTTACAATGAGCAGTTCTTC	few	.	TRBV5-1	TRBJ2-1
CASTLWGGNTEAFF	TGTGCCAGCACCCTCTGGGGGGGGAACACTGAAGCTTTCTTT	once	.	TRBV28	TRBJ1-1
CASSYLGQGNGYTF	TGTGCCAGCAGTTACCTGGGACAGGGGAATGGCTACACCTTC	few	TRBD1	TRBV6-5	TRBJ1-2
CASRPGQQPFEQYF	TGTGCCAGCCGACCGGGCCAGCAGCCCTTCGAGCAGTACTTC	.	.	TRBV11-2	TRBJ2-7